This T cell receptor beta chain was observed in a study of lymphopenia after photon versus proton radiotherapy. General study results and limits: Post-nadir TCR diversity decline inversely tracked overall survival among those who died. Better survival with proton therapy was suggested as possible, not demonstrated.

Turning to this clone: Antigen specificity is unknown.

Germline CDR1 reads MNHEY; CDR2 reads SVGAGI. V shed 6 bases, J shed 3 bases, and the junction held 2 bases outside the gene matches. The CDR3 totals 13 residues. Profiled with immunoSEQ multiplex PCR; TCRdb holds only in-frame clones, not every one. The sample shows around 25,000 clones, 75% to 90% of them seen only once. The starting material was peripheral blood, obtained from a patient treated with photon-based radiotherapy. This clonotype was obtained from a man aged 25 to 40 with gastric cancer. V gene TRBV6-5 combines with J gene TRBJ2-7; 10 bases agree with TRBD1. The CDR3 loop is CASRWTGGYEQYF. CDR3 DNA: TGTGCCAGCAGATGGACAGGGGGCTACGAGCAGTACTTC.